The next 29 T cell receptor beta chains were all read from a single sample in a study of blood T cell repertoires in COVID-19. Clones were sequenced by immunoSEQ multiplex PCR, and TCRdb holds only the in-frame ones, with some missing. The sample has some 140,000 clones; 75% to 95% are singletons. Source material: peripheral blood. Receptors were obtained from a man between 45 and 60 years old with acute or convalescent COVID-19.

The chain combines TRBV11-2 with TRBJ2-7; the D gene is possibly TRBD2 (5 bases). CDR3 size: 15 residues. CDR1 is SGHAT, CDR2 FQNNGV, per germline. The V end was cut by 5 bases, the J end by 3 bases, with 17 bases between. CDR3 DNA sequence: TGTGCCAGCAGCCAATCCCCGGACTTGCTCTACGAGCAGTACTTC. Translating it yields CASSQSPDLLYEQYF.

This chain joins TRBV23-1 and TRBJ1-1, with 9 bases aligning to TRBD1. TRBV23-1 is sorted into the ORF group, with uncertain function. Trimming at V came to 0 bases and at J to 5 bases, leaving 10 bases not matched to a gene. The CDR3 runs to 17 residues. This CDR3 is CASSQSTGQGTWTEAFF. The CDR3 bases are TGCGCCAGCAGTCAATCGACGGGACAGGGAACTTGGACTGAAGCTTTCTTT.

The chain uses TRBV29-1 and TRBJ1-1; tentatively, D is TRBD1 (6 bases). The V end was cut by 3 bases, the J end by 1 base, with 9 bases between. The germline CDR1 and CDR2 sequences are SQVTM and ANQGSEA. This CDR3 has 13 amino acids. In DNA, the CDR3 is TGCAGCGTTGAGGGGGCAAGGAACACTGAAGCTTTCTTT. Protein sequence: CSVEGARNTEAFF.

The sample holds one count of this clone. The rearrangement joins TRBV27 to TRBJ2-3, with TRBD2 as a possible D gene (5 bases). Trimming took 7 bases from V and 9 from J, leaving 11 bases between them. CDR1 and CDR2 from the germline V gene are MNHEY and SMNVEV (reference sequence). The CDR3 has 11 residues. The CDR3 is CASTWTGTQYF. The DNA of the CDR3 is TGTGCCAGCACCTGGACGGGGACGCAGTATTTT.

This chain joins TRBV30 and TRBJ1-1; D may be TRBD1 (5 bases). Germline V CDR1 and CDR2: GTSNPN, SVGIG (reference sequence). Trimming removed 4 bases from V and 5 bases from J, with 14 bases in between. This CDR3 region has 13 residues. The DNA of the CDR3 is TGTGCCTGGACCCAGACAGCTACTACTGAAGCTTTCTTT. Translation gives CAWTQTATTEAFF.

This sequence joins TRBV5-1 and TRBJ2-5, with 8 positions matching TRBD1. The V segment lost 4 bases and the J segment 4 bases; nucleotides outside the gene matches: 6. CDR3 length equals 14 residues. Germline V gives CDR1 SGHRS, CDR2 YFSETQ. The CDR3 region has the DNA TGCGCCAGCAGCACACAGGGGGTGGTAGAGACCCAGTACTTC. It translates to CASSTQGVVETQYF.

The rearrangement links TRBV6-5 to TRBJ2-5; TRBD2 matches 7 bases. With V trimmed by 7 bases and J by 2 bases, 10 bases remained unmatched. Germline V gene data show CDR1 as MNHEY and CDR2 as SVGAGI. The CDR3 extends over 15 amino acids. CDR3 coding DNA: TGTGCCAGCACAGTTCAAGCGGGGCTACAAGAGACCCAGTACTTC. This codes for CASTVQAGLQETQYF.

V gene TRBV7-9 combines with J gene TRBJ1-1; the match to TRBD1 covers 10 bases. CDR3 length: 15 residues. Germline loops: CDR1 SEHNR, CDR2 FQNEAQ (reference sequence). Losses at the gene ends were 5 bases for V and 5 bases for J; bases not matched to a gene: 8. The CDR3 reads CASSQRRDRGTEAFF. In DNA, the CDR3 is TGTGCCAGCAGCCAACGCCGGGACAGGGGAACTGAAGCTTTCTTT.

The CDR3 DNA reads TGTGCCAGCAGCCATAGCGATCGGAGAGAGACCCAGTACTTC. Its protein is CASSHSDRRETQYF. The chain links TRBV3-1 (or the pseudogene TRBV3-2) to TRBJ2-5, with D perhaps TRBD2 (5 bases). The V and J ends lost 3 bases and 4 bases respectively, with 12 bases between them. Germline V CDR1 and CDR2: LGHDT, YNNKEL (reference sequence). The CDR3 is 14 amino acids.

This chain joins TRBV28 and TRBJ2-1; no firm D call. Trimming removed 3 bases from V and 0 bases from J, with 9 bases in between. In germline, CDR1 is MDHEN, CDR2 SYDVKM. The CDR3 runs 15 residues. Written as DNA, the CDR3 is TGTGCCAGCAGTTTCGCCACGAGCTCCTACAATGAGCAGTTCTTC. Amino acid sequence: CASSFATSSYNEQFF. Together with reference TRBV28 and TRBJ2-1, the CDR3 gives the full variable domain: DVKVTQSSRYLVKRTGEKVFLECVQDMDHENMFWYRQDPGLGLRLIYFSYDVKMKEKGDIPEGYSVSREKKERFSLILESASTNQTSMYLCASSFATSSYNEQFFGPGTRLTVL.

In this sample, this clone turned up once. The sample contains more than one DNA sequence encoding this CDR3. The chain carries TRBV2 and TRBJ1-5, with a tentative D call TRBD1 (5 bases). V shed 3 bases and J shed 7 bases, with 7 bases lying between them. The CDR3 consists of 12 residues. CDR1 and CDR2 (germline): SNHLY, FYNNEI. The CDR3 nucleotides are TGTGCCAGCAGTGAGGGGGGGCAGCCCCAGCATTTT. This translates into CASSEGGQPQHF.

The chain recombines TRBV12-5 with TRBJ2-1, with 8 bases identical to TRBD2. The CDR3 totals 16 residues. CDR1 is LGHNT, CDR2 FRNRAP, per germline. The V gene end was trimmed by 2 bases and the J gene end by 0 bases; junction bases not matched to a gene: 3. CDR3 residues: CASGLFSGTSYNEQFF. The DNA of the CDR3 is TGTGCTAGTGGTTTGTTTAGCGGGACCTCCTACAATGAGCAGTTCTTC.

The rearrangement joins TRBV30 to TRBJ1-2, with D uncertain. Germline assignment: CDR1 GTSNPN and CDR2 SVGIG (reference sequence). V lost 1 base to trimming and J lost 6 bases, with 15 bases between them. This CDR3 is built from 14 residues. CDR3 sequence (DNA): TGTGCCTGGAGTGGACAAACCGGGATCCATGGCTACACCTTC. Its translation is CAWSGQTGIHGYTF.

The V and J genes are TRBV28 and TRBJ2-7; TRBD2 aligns across 8 bases. The germline V gene encodes CDR1 MDHEN and CDR2 SYDVKM. Germline trimming cut 6 bases from V and 3 bases from J; bases unmatched to any gene: 13. The CDR3 runs to 16 residues. CDR3 amino acids: CASSTSGAGGFYEQYV. For the CDR3, the DNA is TGTGCCAGCAGCACCTCCGGGGCGGGGGGATTCTACGAGCAGTACGTC.

The chain recombines TRBV11-2 with TRBJ1-5; 9 bases map to TRBD1. The CDR3 runs 15 residues. The V segment lost 5 bases and the J segment 7 bases; nucleotides outside the gene matches: 9. Per the germline V gene, CDR1 is SGHAT and CDR2 is FQNNGV. CDR3 bases: TGTGCCAGCAGCGAAACAGGGGGCGCCGGACAGCCCCAGCATTTT. Its protein product is CASSETGGAGQPQHF.

The CDR3 loop reads CASSLDSGSTDTQYF. As DNA, the CDR3 is TGCGCCAGCAGCTTAGACAGCGGGAGCACAGATACGCAGTATTTT. The V and J genes are TRBV5-1 and TRBJ2-3; a weak D match, TRBD2 (6 bases). V lost 2 bases to trimming and J lost 0 bases, with 10 bases between them. The CDR3 sequence is 15 residues long. Germline CDR1 SGHRS, CDR2 YFSETQ. Full variable domain (missing parts from reference TRBV5-1 and TRBJ2-3): KAGVTQTPRYLIKTRGQQVTLSCSPISGHRSVSWYQQTPGQGLQFLFEYFSETQRNKGNFPGRFSGRQFSNSRSEMNVSTLELGDSALYLCASSLDSGSTDTQYFGPGTRLTVL.

The rearrangement joins TRBV6-1 to TRBJ1-3; 7 nucleotides line up with TRBD1. V was clipped by 2 bases and J by 5 bases; unmatched bases: 6. The CDR3 is made up of 15 amino acids. CDR1 and CDR2 from the germline V gene are MNHNS and SASEGT. CDR3 sequence (DNA): TGTGCCAGCAGTGAATCTACAGGGGATCGAAACACCATATATTTT. It specifies CASSESTGDRNTIYF.

The V call is TRBV6-2 or TRBV6-3, the J call TRBJ2-3; 9 positions match TRBD1. There are 16 residues in the CDR3. CDR1 MNHEY and CDR2 SVGEGT come from the germline V gene. V lost 5 bases and J lost 3; bases outside the gene matches: 9. CDR3 nucleotide sequence: TGTGCCAGCAGTACTTCCGGGACAGGGTTGACAGATACGCAGTATTTT. This encodes CASSTSGTGLTDTQYF.

J is TRBJ1-6 and V is TRBV7-6; D unclear. The length of the CDR3 is 16 residues. In germline, CDR1 is SGHVS, CDR2 FNYEAQ. V gave up 0 bases and J gave up 9 bases, with 15 bases separating them. DNA for the CDR3: TGTGCCAGCAGCTTAGCCGCGGCGGACGCGGGTTCACCCCTCCACTTT. This codes for CASSLAAADAGSPLHF.

This chain uses TRBV5-1 with TRBJ1-4, with D tentatively TRBD1 (5 bases). Germline V CDR1 and CDR2: SGHRS, YFSETQ. Trimming took 3 bases from V and 7 from J, leaving 13 bases between them. The CDR3 length is 14 residues. The CDR3 here is CASSSLGGGEKLFF. The CDR3 coding sequence is TGCGCCAGCAGCTCCCTCGGGGGTGGTGAAAAACTGTTTTTT.

This clone was observed a single time. This chain connects TRBV7-8 to TRBJ1-1; D is unclear. Germline values: CDR1 SGHVS, CDR2 FQNEAQ. The CDR3 contains 14 residues. V gave up 1 base and J gave up 5 bases, with 11 bases separating them. Here the CDR3 DNA reads TGTGCCAGCAGCTTAGGAGGGCAAAGGACTGAAGCTTTCTTT. This translates into CASSLGGQRTEAFF.

The rearrangement uses TRBV10-3 and TRBJ2-2; D possibly corresponds to TRBD1 (5 bases). The V end was cut by 8 bases, the J end by 5 bases, with 18 bases between. Per the germline V gene, CDR1 is ENHRY and CDR2 is SYGVKD. The CDR3 runs 15 residues. In DNA form, the CDR3 reads TGTGCCATCGGAAACACGGACACCGGAACCGGGGAGCTGTTTTTT. This codes for CAIGNTDTGTGELFF.

The chain couples TRBV6-1 to TRBJ1-1, with 8 bases that match TRBD1. The V gene end was trimmed by 3 bases and the J gene end by 5 bases; junction bases not matched to a gene: 11. From germline, CDR1 is MNHNS and CDR2 SASEGT. This CDR3 has 16 residues. The CDR3 coding sequence is TGTGCCAGCAGTGACAGTCAGGGGGCTTGGGGAACTGAAGCTTTCTTT. Translating it yields CASSDSQGAWGTEAFF.

The chain carries TRBV5-1 and TRBJ2-7; 8 nucleotides align to TRBD1. The CDR3 is made up of 14 amino acids. The V gene's germline CDR1 is SGHRS and CDR2 YFSETQ. J gave up 3 bases and V 2 bases, and 4 bases lay outside the gene matches. DNA of the CDR3: TGCGCCAGCAGCTTAATGGACAGGGTCTACGAGCAGTACTTC. Its protein product is CASSLMDRVYEQYF.

The CDR3 is CASSPRREAYNEQFF. CDR3 DNA sequence: TGTGCCAGCTCACCACGGCGGGAGGCGTACAATGAGCAGTTCTTC. The genes are TRBV18 and TRBJ2-1, with 8 bases matching TRBD2. The J segment lost 4 bases and the V segment lost 1 base, leaving 3 bases of the junction unmatched. Germline V CDR1 and CDR2: KGHSH, LQKENI. The length of the CDR3 is 15 residues.

The V gene is TRBV3-1 (or the pseudogene TRBV3-2), the J gene TRBJ1-1; D is perhaps TRBD1 (5 bases). Trimming left V 6 bases short and J 4 bases short, with 12 bases between. Germline V gene data show CDR1 as LGHDT and CDR2 as YNNKEL (reference sequence). This CDR3 comprises 13 residues. Written as DNA, the CDR3 is TGTGCCAGCAGTCTGGACGGGGGCACTGAAGCTTTCTTT. This sequence encodes CASSLDGGTEAFF.

The chain is built from TRBV5-5 and TRBJ2-7; D is perhaps TRBD2 (6 bases). The CDR3 has 14 residues. V was cut by 6 bases and J by 4 bases, with 17 bases left in between. CDR1 and CDR2 from the germline V gene are SGHKS and YYEKEE (reference sequence). The CDR3 nucleotides are TGTGCCAGCATTCCCGTGGTAGCGGCGTACGAGCAGTACTTC. Amino acid sequence: CASIPVVAAYEQYF.

This chain joins TRBV5-4 and TRBJ2-6; possibly TRBD1 for D (6 bases). CDR3 length equals 16 residues. CDR1 and CDR2 (germline): SGHNT, YYREEE (reference sequence). Trimming stripped 1 base from V and 0 bases from J, with 8 bases between. The CDR3 coding sequence is TGTGCCAGCAGCTTGAGAGGGGGCTCTGGGGCCAACGTCCTGACTTTC. It translates to CASSLRGGSGANVLTF.

This chain connects TRBV9 to TRBJ1-6; TRBD1 agrees at 7 bases. CDR3 length: 13 amino acids. Trimming at V came to 8 bases and at J to 8 bases, leaving 7 bases not matched to a gene. Germline-derived CDR1 and CDR2 are SGDLS and YYNGEE. CDR3 in amino acids: CASQGVYDSPLHF. The CDR3 DNA reads as TGTGCCAGTCAGGGGGTATACGATTCACCCCTCCACTTT.